The 14 T cell receptor beta chains in this list originate from one sample, sequenced in a study of T cells expressing NK-cell markers (dated by TCRdb to about 2020). Receptor libraries were prepared by 5' RACE. Sequencing relied on an Illumina HiSeq 2000. TCRdb reprocessed the reads, and each CDR3 protein sequence is entered once, without DNA. This sample's records show about 460,000 distinct CDR3 sequences. The top ten constitute more than 1.4% of the sample. The specimen sequenced was blood T cells: a sorted CD56 or NKG2C T cell subset, CD4+ or CD8+ T cells, or bulk PBMC T cells (not recorded which). All receptors come from a woman aged 45-65 years in good health. Donor details come from another sample of the same person, matched by shared clones.

The J gene is TRBJ2-2, the V gene TRBV6-6; without DNA, the TCRdb call of TRBD1 cannot be checked. The CDR3 is 14 amino acids. Germline values: CDR1 MNHNY, CDR2 SVGAGI (reference sequence). The CDR3 sequence is CASRNTGGTGELFF.

V usage is TRBV6-1 and J usage is TRBJ1-1. The CDR3 covers 12 residues. The germline gives CDR1 MNHNS, CDR2 SASEGT. The CDR3 spells CASSEAPWEAFF.

The rearrangement links TRBV6-2 or TRBV6-3 to TRBJ2-1. This CDR3 is 13 amino acids long. Looked up from germline, CDR1 is MNHEY and CDR2 is SVGEGT. This CDR3 reads CASSYQPANEQFF.

The rearrangement joins TRBV25-1 to TRBJ1-2; TCRdb calls TRBD1, which cannot be checked without DNA. Germline V gene sequence: CDR1 MGHDK, CDR2 SYGVNS. The CDR3 has 14 residues. The CDR3 protein is CASLGHLSTNGYTF.

The V call is TRBV12-3 or TRBV12-4, the J call TRBJ1-4; the D gene TCRdb calls, TRBD1, cannot be checked with no DNA. This CDR3 spans 13 amino acids. CDR3 in amino acids: CASSPPAGGKLFF.

This rearrangement joins TRBV5-1 to TRBJ2-4; lacking DNA, the TRBD2 call made by TCRdb goes unchecked. The CDR3 covers 17 residues. In germline, CDR1 is SGHRS, CDR2 YFSETQ. CDR3 region: CASKSLRGEGAKNIQYF.

The rearrangement uses TRBV4-1 and TRBJ2-1. Germline V gives CDR1 MGHRA, CDR2 YSYEKL. The CDR3 loop spans 15 amino acids. The CDR3 sequence is CASSHRMETSNEQFF.

This chain links TRBV6-5 with TRBJ2-3; the TRBD2 assignment by TCRdb is unverifiable without DNA. Germline values: CDR1 MNHEY, CDR2 SVGAGI. The CDR3 runs 15 residues. CDR3 sequence reads: CASSYRDSGPDTQYF.

J is TRBJ1-5 and V is TRBV7-7. The CDR3 sequence is 13 residues long. Germline V gene sequence: CDR1 SSHAT, CDR2 FNYEAQ (reference sequence). The chain's CDR3 is CASSLALGQPQHF.

The J gene is TRBJ1-5, the V gene TRBV11-2; TCRdb calls TRBD1, which cannot be checked without DNA. Per germline, CDR1 SGHAT and CDR2 FQNNGV. The CDR3 is 13 residues long. CDR3 residues: CASSSRTGLAQHF.

The chain links TRBV11-2 to TRBJ2-1. The CDR3 extends over 12 amino acids. Germline values: CDR1 SGHAT, CDR2 FQNNGV. This chain's CDR3 is CASSQIYNEQFF.

The rearrangement joins TRBV27 to TRBJ1-5. The CDR3 extends over 14 amino acids. Per germline, CDR1 MNHEY and CDR2 SMNVEV (reference sequence). This CDR3 reads CASSSHEGGQPQHF.

J is TRBJ1-5 and V is TRBV20-1. The CDR3 runs 15 residues. Per germline, CDR1 DFQATT and CDR2 SNEGSKA (reference sequence). CDR3 loop: CSARDHRGGLQPQHF.

The rearrangement links TRBV9 to TRBJ1-3. The CDR3 length is 15 residues. Germline lookup yields CDR1 SGDLS and CDR2 YYNGEE. The chain's CDR3 is CASSVDTSSGNTIYF.